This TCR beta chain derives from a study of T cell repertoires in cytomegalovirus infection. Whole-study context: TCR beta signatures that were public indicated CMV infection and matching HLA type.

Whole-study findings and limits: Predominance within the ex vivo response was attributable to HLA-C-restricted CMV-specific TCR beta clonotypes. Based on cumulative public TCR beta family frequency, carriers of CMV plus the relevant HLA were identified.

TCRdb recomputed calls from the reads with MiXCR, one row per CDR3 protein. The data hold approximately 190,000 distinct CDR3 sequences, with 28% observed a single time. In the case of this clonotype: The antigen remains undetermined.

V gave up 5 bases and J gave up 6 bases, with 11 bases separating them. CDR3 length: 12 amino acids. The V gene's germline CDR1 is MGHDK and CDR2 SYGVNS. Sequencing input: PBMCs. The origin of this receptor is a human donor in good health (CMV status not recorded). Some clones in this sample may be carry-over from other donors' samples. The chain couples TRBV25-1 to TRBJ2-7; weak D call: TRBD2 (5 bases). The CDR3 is CASSHGVSEQYF. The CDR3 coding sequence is TGTGCCAGCAGTCACGGGGTCTCCGAGCAGTACTTC.